This T cell receptor (beta chain) was recorded in a study of shared T cell receptors in the human thymus. Measured with immunoSEQ multiplex PCR; TCRdb has only the in-frame clones, and not every one. This table holds hundreds of thousands of clones, roughly 85% found once. Trimming stripped 7 bases from V and 2 bases from J, with 8 bases between. The germline gives CDR1 MNHNS, CDR2 SASEGT. CDR3 length equals 13 residues. This sample was also put to use in a study of human thymus T cells. In that study: In corrective heart surgery, resections were taken, and these provided the thymus tissue. Usage of V and J genes appeared biased in thymic and blood repertoires.

The chain is built from TRBV6-1 and TRBJ2-2; tentative D call: TRBD1 (6 bases). This TCR was recovered from a girl in the first two years of life with a congenital heart defect. Sequencing input: thymocytes. In nucleotides, the CDR3 is TGTGCCAGCAAGGGGGAAAACACCGGGGAGCTGTTTTTT. Its protein is CASKGENTGELFF.